The 19 T cell receptor beta chains in this list originate from one sample, sequenced in a study of cytomegalovirus exposure and HLA in healthy donors. Vbeta (60) and Jbeta (13) primers were used in the PCR. The table came from immunoSEQ multiplex PCR; TCRdb's copy has only in-frame clones and leaves some out. In the table there are 150,000 to 200,000 clones, 77% of which are singletons. The sample consisted of PBMCs. The receptors originated from a woman aged 40-49 years in good health and CMV-seropositive.

V gene TRBV20-1 combines with J gene TRBJ2-3; D ambiguous. The CDR3 spans 11 residues. CDR1 DFQATT and CDR2 SNEGSKA come from the germline V gene (reference sequence). Trimming left V 5 bases short and J 3 bases short, with 6 bases between. CDR3 coding DNA: TGCAGTGCTCCCCGTACAGATACGCAGTATTTT. This gives the protein CSAPRTDTQYF.

The count of this clone is one. The chain is built from TRBV5-1 and TRBJ2-1, with D possibly TRBD2 on 7 matching bases. Germline assignment: CDR1 SGHRS and CDR2 YFSETQ. The CDR3 consists of 16 residues. Between the trimmed V and J ends, which lost 4 bases and 2 bases, there was a span of 16 bases. Written as DNA, the CDR3 is TGCGCCAGCAGCCAGACAGCGGGACAAACCTACAATGAGCAGTTCTTC. It specifies CASSQTAGQTYNEQFF.

This rearrangement joins TRBV4-2 to TRBJ1-2, with D hard to call. Germline CDR1 LGHNA, CDR2 YNFKEQ. The CDR3 spans 15 residues. V lost 0 bases, J lost 3 bases, and 11 bases lay in between. The CDR3 spells CASSQDWYGDYGYTF. CDR3 nucleotides: TGTGCCAGCAGCCAAGATTGGTACGGAGACTATGGCTACACCTTC.

The chain couples TRBV6-6 to TRBJ1-1, with 10 bases aligning to TRBD1. Trimming took 6 bases from V and 1 from J; bases not matched to a gene: 5. The CDR3 has 15 residues. Looked up from germline, CDR1 is MNHNY and CDR2 is SVGAGI (reference sequence). The CDR3, as DNA: TGTGCCAGCAGGGGGACAGGGGCTGAGAACACTGAAGCTTTCTTT. Its protein is CASRGTGAENTEAFF.

J is TRBJ2-3 and V is TRBV6-5; tentative D call: TRBD2 (5 bases). In germline, CDR1 is MNHEY, CDR2 SVGAGI. Between the trimmed V and J ends, which lost 4 bases and 8 bases, there was a span of 7 bases. This CDR3 comprises 11 residues. CDR3 in DNA: TGTGCCAGCAGTTCCGGAGGTACGCAGTATTTT. It encodes CASSSGGTQYF.

V and J are TRBV6-5 and TRBJ1-3; TRBD1 matches 9 bases. The CDR3 loop spans 16 amino acids. Germline CDR1 reads MNHEY; CDR2 reads SVGAGI. Trimming at V came to 4 bases and at J to 0 bases, leaving 4 bases not matched to a gene. The CDR3 protein is CASSSPGQGSGNTIYF. CDR3 nucleotide sequence: TGTGCCAGCAGTTCTCCGGGACAGGGCTCTGGAAACACCATATATTTT.

The V call is TRBV4-3, the J call TRBJ2-3; 14 bases line up with TRBD2. The trim removed 4 bases at V and 4 bases at J, leaving 4 bases unmatched. Germline CDR1 LGHNA, CDR2 YSLEER. This CDR3 region has 16 residues. The CDR3 DNA reads as TGCGCCAGCAGCCCACAGACTAGCGGGGGGGCAGATACGCAGTATTTT. Its translation is CASSPQTSGGADTQYF.

Remarks on this clone: Germline and junction disagree at one end, which may indicate a read error. The V and J genes are TRBV5-1 and TRBJ2-7, with 15 bases matching TRBD2. Germline CDR1 is SGHRS and CDR2 is YFSETQ. This CDR3 region has 13 residues. Written as DNA, the CDR3 is TGCGCCAGCAGCGCCGGACTAGCGGGAGGGCAATCCTTC. It is translated as CASSAGLAGGQSF.

The chain combines TRBV19 with TRBJ1-5; TRBD1 aligns across 12 bases. CDR3 size: 17 residues. Germline V lookup: CDR1 LNHDA, CDR2 SQIVND (reference sequence). V lost 5 bases, J lost 7 bases, and 12 bases stayed unmatched. CDR3 residues: CASSHAWGQGAGQPQHF. As DNA, the CDR3 is TGTGCCAGTAGTCACGCCTGGGGACAGGGGGCCGGACAGCCCCAGCATTTT.

This clone was seen a handful of times. The V call is TRBV7-9, the J call TRBJ1-1; 7 positions match TRBD1. J was trimmed by 5 bases and V by 1 base; bases with no gene match: 4. The CDR3 covers 14 residues. In germline, CDR1 is SEHNR, CDR2 FQNEAQ (reference sequence). The CDR3 bases are TGTGCCAGCAGCTTAGAGGGGGCGCGAACTGAAGCTTTCTTT. It codes for CASSLEGARTEAFF.

J is TRBJ2-6 and V is TRBV6-5; no clear D. The CDR3 runs 15 residues. Trimming took off 8 bases at V and 0 bases at J, with 11 bases between the two ends. Germline V gene lookup returns CDR1 MNHEY and CDR2 SVGAGI. CDR3 amino acids: CASRLVSSGANVLTF. CDR3 nucleotide sequence: TGTGCCAGCCGACTGGTAAGCTCTGGGGCCAACGTCCTGACTTTC.

This clone appeared a single time. CDR3 loop: CAWMSGTTYEQYF. DNA of the CDR3: TGTGCCTGGATGAGCGGGACTACCTACGAGCAGTACTTC. This chain connects TRBV30 to TRBJ2-7, with 7 bases identical to TRBD2. Germline trimming cut 4 bases from V and 2 bases from J; bases unmatched to any gene: 5. Looked up from germline, CDR1 is GTSNPN and CDR2 is SVGIG (reference sequence). This CDR3 region has 13 residues.

CDR3 DNA sequence: TGTGCCAGCAGCCAAGCGCCCGGGACTGGAAACACCATATATTTT. Residues: CASSQAPGTGNTIYF. The chain joins TRBV4-2 to TRBJ1-3; D remains ambiguous. The CDR3 loop spans 15 amino acids. The germline gives CDR1 LGHNA, CDR2 YNFKEQ. V lost 1 base to trimming and J lost 2 bases, with 9 bases between them.

CDR3 DNA sequence: TGTGCCGGACAGGGGGGCATTAACTATGGCTACACCTTC. Translating gives CAGQGGINYGYTF. The gene calls are TRBV28 and TRBJ1-2; TRBD1 aligns across 10 bases. The CDR3 sequence is 13 residues long. Trimming cost V 11 bases and J 1 base; bases outside gene matches: 4. Germline assignment: CDR1 MDHEN and CDR2 SYDVKM.

The chain employs TRBV13 and TRBJ1-2; D unresolved. V gave up 9 bases and J gave up 2 bases, with 7 bases separating them. This CDR3 comprises 11 residues. Germline V gives CDR1 PRHDT, CDR2 FYEKMQ (reference sequence). The CDR3 region has the DNA TGTGCCAGTAAGAGGAACTATGGCTACACCTTC. This codes for CASKRNYGYTF.

For the CDR3, the DNA is TGTGCCAGCAGTGATTCCCAGGGTCTAGAGACCCAGTACTTC. Translation: CASSDSQGLETQYF. V gene TRBV2 combines with J gene TRBJ2-5; D is possibly TRBD1 (5 bases). The CDR3 runs to 14 residues. V was shortened by 3 bases and J by 4 bases, with 12 bases between the two germline ends. From germline, CDR1 is SNHLY and CDR2 FYNNEI.

The chain couples TRBV9 to TRBJ1-2, with D tentatively TRBD1 (6 bases). The germline gives CDR1 SGDLS, CDR2 YYNGEE. Trimming left V 0 bases short and J 1 base short, with 10 bases between. The CDR3 totals 15 residues. CDR3 bases: TGTGCCAGCAGCGTAGACCCAGGGGTTAACTATGGCTACACCTTC. Translation gives CASSVDPGVNYGYTF.

The chain uses TRBV2 and TRBJ2-3; D remains unclear. With 5 bases removed from V and 6 bases from J, the gap between germline ends came to 9 bases. This CDR3 is 12 amino acids long. Germline V gene lookup returns CDR1 SNHLY and CDR2 FYNNEI. The chain's CDR3 is CASSFLPDTQYF. Here the CDR3 DNA reads TGTGCCAGCAGTTTCCTCCCGGATACGCAGTATTTT. The full variable domain, with the rest looked up from reference TRBV2 and TRBJ2-3, is EPEVTQTPSHQVTQMGQEVILRCVPISNHLYFYWYRQILGQKVEFLVSFYNNEISEKSEIFDDQFSVERPDGSNFTLKIRSTKLEDSAMYFCASSFLPDTQYFGPGTRLTVL.

This rearrangement joins TRBV6-6 to TRBJ1-2; 7 bases are a match to TRBD1. The V segment lost 2 bases and the J segment 2 bases; nucleotides outside the gene matches: 2. Germline loops: CDR1 MNHNY, CDR2 SVGAGI (reference sequence). CDR3 length: 14 residues. The DNA for the CDR3 is TGTGCCAGCAGTTACGGACAGGTGAACTATGGCTACACCTTC. Translated, it gives CASSYGQVNYGYTF.